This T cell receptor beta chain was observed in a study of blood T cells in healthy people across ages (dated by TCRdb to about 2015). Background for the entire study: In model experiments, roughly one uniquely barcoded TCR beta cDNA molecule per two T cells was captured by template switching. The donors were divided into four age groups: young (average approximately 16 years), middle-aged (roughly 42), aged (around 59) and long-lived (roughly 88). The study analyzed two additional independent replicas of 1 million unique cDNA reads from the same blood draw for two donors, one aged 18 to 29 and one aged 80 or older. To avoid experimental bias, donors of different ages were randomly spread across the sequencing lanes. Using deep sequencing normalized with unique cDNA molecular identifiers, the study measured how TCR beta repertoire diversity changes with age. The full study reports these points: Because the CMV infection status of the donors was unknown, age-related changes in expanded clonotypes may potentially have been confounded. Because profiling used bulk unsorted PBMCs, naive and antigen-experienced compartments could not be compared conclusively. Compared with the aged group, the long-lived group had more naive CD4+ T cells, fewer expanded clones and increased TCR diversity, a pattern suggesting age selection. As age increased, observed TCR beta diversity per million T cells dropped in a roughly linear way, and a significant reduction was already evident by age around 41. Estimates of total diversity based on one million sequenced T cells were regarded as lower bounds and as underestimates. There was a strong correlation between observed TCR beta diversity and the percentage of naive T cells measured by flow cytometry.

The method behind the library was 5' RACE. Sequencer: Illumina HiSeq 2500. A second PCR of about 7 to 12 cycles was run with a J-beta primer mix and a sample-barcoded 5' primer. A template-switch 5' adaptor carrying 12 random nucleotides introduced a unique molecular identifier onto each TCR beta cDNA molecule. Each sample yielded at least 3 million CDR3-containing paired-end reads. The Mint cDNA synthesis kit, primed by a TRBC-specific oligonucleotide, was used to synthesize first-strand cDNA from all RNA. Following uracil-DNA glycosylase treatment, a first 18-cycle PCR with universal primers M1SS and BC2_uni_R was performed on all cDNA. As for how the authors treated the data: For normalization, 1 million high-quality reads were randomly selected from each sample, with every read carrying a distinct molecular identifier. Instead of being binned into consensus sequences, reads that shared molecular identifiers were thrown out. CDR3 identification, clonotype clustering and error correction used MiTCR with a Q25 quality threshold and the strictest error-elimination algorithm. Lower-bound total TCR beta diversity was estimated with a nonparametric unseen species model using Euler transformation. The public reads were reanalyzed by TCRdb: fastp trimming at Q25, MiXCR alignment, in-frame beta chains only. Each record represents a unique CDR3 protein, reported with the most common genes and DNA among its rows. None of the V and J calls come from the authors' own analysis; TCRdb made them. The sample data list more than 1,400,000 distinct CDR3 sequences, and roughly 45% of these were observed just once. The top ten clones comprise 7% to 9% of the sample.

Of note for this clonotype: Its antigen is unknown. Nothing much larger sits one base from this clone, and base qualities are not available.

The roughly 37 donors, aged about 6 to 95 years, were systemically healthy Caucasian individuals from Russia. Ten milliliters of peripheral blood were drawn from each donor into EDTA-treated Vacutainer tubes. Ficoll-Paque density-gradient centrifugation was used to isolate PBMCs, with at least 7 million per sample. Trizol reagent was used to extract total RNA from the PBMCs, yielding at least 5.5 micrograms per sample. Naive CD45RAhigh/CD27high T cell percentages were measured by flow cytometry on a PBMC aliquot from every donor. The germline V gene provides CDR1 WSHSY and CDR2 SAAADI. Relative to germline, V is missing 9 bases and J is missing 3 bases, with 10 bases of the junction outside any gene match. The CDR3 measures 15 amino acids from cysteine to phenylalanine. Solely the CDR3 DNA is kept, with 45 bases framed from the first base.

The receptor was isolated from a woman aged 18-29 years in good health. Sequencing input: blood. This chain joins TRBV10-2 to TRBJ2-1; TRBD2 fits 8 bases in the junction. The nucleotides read TGCGCCAGTGAAGCGACGGGAGGGCGCTACAATGAGCAGTTCTTC. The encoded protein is CASEATGGRYNEQFF.